This TCR beta chain was observed in a study of blood T cell repertoires in COVID-19 (dated by TCRdb to between 2020 and 2021). About the full investigation: Collaborator samples came from the United States, Italy and Spain and covered acute and convalescent phases of COVID-19. Samples came from the ongoing ImmuneRACE study (first 160 participants) plus 1,254 subjects from 6 global collaborators. A freely available public database, intended as a resource for researchers studying the immune response to SARS-CoV-2, is where the repertoires were released. Where HLA class I and class II types were available, the types were taken from metadata supplied by the sample provider, not from assay-based typing. Sample metadata almost always included a de-identified subject ID, COVID-19 status, age in years and sex. Deeply sampled blood TCRbeta repertoires from subjects exposed to, actively infected with, or recovered from COVID-19 were included in the dataset. The prospective study material was composed of cDNA or gDNA derived from T cells, B-cell-depleted T cells, or PBMCs. What the work shows at the level of the full study, not this receptor alone: Clinical and demographic metadata were provided uncurated, with the amount varying by source and participant.

TCRbeta CDR3 regions were amplified from genomic DNA by means of the immunoSEQ Assay, a bias-controlled multiplex PCR. As for the original processing: The number of nucleated cells in each sample was estimated by amplification of reference gene primers within the assay. To quantify the absolute abundance of each unique TCRbeta CDR3 rearrangement, sequence reads were collapsed and filtered. For each sample, productive Simpson clonality was calculated as the square root of Simpson's diversity index across productive rearrangements. Held by TCRdb, this immuneACCESS table contains in-frame sequences only and omits some clones. Under half of the omission traces to an unresolved V gene where checked; the cause of the rest is unknown. The V and J calls and clone size come from that table; D and trimming were worked out from the DNA. A total of fewer than 300,000 clones appear in this sample, approximately 87% of them only once. The ten largest clones take up roughly 12% of the sample.

In Seattle, one collaborating source enrolled patients while the infection was active and tracked those patients longitudinally over the course of disease. The collaborating institutions used their own protocols to collect whole blood in K2EDTA tubes. For TCRbeta analysis, collaborator samples were shipped as frozen whole blood, as isolated PBMCs, or as DNA extracted from either sample type. This clone has only one observation. Its antigen is still unknown. Base qualities are not recorded, but no much larger clone differs from it by a single base. The specimen sequenced was peripheral blood. The receptor's source is a woman aged 30 to 39 with COVID-19, enrolled during active disease.

The nucleotide sequence reads as follows: TGTGCCAGCAGTGTGGACAGGGGCTACAATGAGCAGTTCTTC. It is translated as CASSVDRGYNEQFF. The rearranged segments are TRBV2 and TRBJ2-1, with TRBD1 identical over 9 junction bases. V is cut back by 4 bases and J by 3 bases, with 1 base in the junction unmatched. The CDR3 sequence holds 14 residues, the cysteine and phenylalanine included. Only CDR3 DNA remains: 42 bases, in frame from the first base. Sequences SNHLY (CDR1) and FYNNEI (CDR2) are obtained from the germline V gene.